This is a list of T cell receptor beta chains from one sample in a study of blood T cells in healthy people across ages. MiXCR, run by TCRdb on the 5' RACE reads, gives a single entry per CDR3 protein. The sample shows around 1,000,000 distinct CDR3 sequences, almost 25% of them seen only once. The sample was also linked to a second study, of T cells of mothers and their children.

Material for sequencing was blood. The receptors were sampled from a girl between 2 and 10 years old in good health. CDR3s include the opening cysteine and the closing phenylalanine or tryptophan. The D gene is left open where the match is weak. The size field is filled for only some rows; it gives once, few, many or a size class.

cdr3_length	clone_size	d_call	v_call	j_call	cdr3_aa	cdr3_nt
16	NA	TRBD1	TRBV24-1	TRBJ1-2	CATSDGTGETNYGYTF	TGTGCCACCAGTGATGGGACAGGGGAAACCAACTATGGCTACACCTTC
13	NA	NA	TRBV28	TRBJ2-1	CASRRRNYNEQFF	TGTGCCAGCAGAAGACGGAATTACAATGAGCAGTTCTTC
16	NA	NA	TRBV4-1	TRBJ1-5	CASSHRQKGRAQPQHF	TGCGCCAGCAGCCATAGGCAAAAGGGGCGAGCTCAGCCCCAGCATTTT
13	few	NA	TRBV6-2/TRBV6-3	TRBJ1-1	CASRKQVYTEAFF	TGTGCCAGCAGGAAACAGGTCTACACTGAAGCTTTCTTT
15	NA	TRBD1	TRBV7-9	TRBJ1-2	CASSGQGLTEKGYTF	TGTGCCAGCAGCGGACAGGGCTTGACTGAAAAGGGCTACACCTTC
15	NA	NA	TRBV3-1	TRBJ2-5	CASSHPAGFEETQYF	TGTGCCAGCAGCCACCCAGCGGGTTTTGAAGAGACCCAGTACTTC
14	NA	NA	TRBV6-5	TRBJ2-7	CASSPQDSSYEQYF	TGTGCCAGCAGTCCACAGGATAGCTCCTACGAGCAGTACTTC
14	NA	NA	TRBV27	TRBJ2-2	CASSFRYLTGELFF	TGTGCCAGCAGCTTCCGGTATTTGACCGGGGAGCTGTTTTTT
14	few	NA	TRBV7-9	TRBJ1-4	CASSEDSDNEKLFF	TGTGCCAGCAGTGAGGACAGCGATAATGAAAAACTGTTTTTT
14	NA	NA	TRBV7-2	TRBJ2-2	CASSLVPGSGELFF	TGTGCCAGCAGCTTAGTGCCGGGGAGCGGGGAGCTGTTTTTT
12	few	NA	TRBV13	TRBJ2-1	CASSLLGLGQFF	TGTGCCAGCAGCTTGCTGGGTTTGGGGCAGTTCTTC
14	NA	TRBD2	TRBV28	TRBJ2-5	CASSFWREWETQYF	TGTGCCAGCAGTTTTTGGCGGGAGTGGGAGACCCAGTACTTC
14	few	TRBD1	TRBV28	TRBJ2-7	CASNIGTGGYEQYF	TGTGCCAGCAACATCGGGACAGGGGGCTACGAGCAGTACTTC
18	NA	TRBD2	TRBV28	TRBJ2-3	CASSLTLTSGGPTDTQYF	TGTGCCAGCAGTCTCACTCTAACTAGCGGAGGCCCCACAGATACGCAGTATTTT
16	few	TRBD2	TRBV4-1	TRBJ2-3	CASSATGREAADTQYF	TGCGCCAGCAGCGCTACGGGGCGGGAGGCGGCGGATACGCAGTATTTT
15	NA	TRBD1	TRBV5-6	TRBJ1-2	CASSPGTGYDYGYTF	TGTGCCAGCAGCCCCGGGACAGGGTATGACTATGGCTACACCTTC
14	NA	NA	TRBV21-1	TRBJ2-3	CASSKRGPGDTQYF	TGTGCCAGCAGCAAACGTGGGCCAGGAGATACGCAGTATTTT
15	NA	NA	TRBV7-9	TRBJ2-7	CASSFEVGLVNEQYF	TGCGCCAGCAGCTTTGAAGTTGGCTTGGTGAACGAGCAGTACTTC
14	few	NA	TRBV7-8	TRBJ2-3	CASRTNRGGHTQYF	TGTGCCAGCAGGACCAACCGGGGTGGGCATACGCAGTATTTT
13	few	TRBD1	TRBV6-6	TRBJ1-3	CAIGQDSGNTIYF	TGTGCCATTGGACAGGACTCTGGAAACACCATATATTTT
14	NA	NA	TRBV6-5	TRBJ2-5	CASRDLTAPGTQYF	TGTGCCAGCAGGGACCTGACAGCCCCAGGGACCCAGTACTTC
13	many	NA	TRBV25-1	TRBJ1-1	CASSGRLNTEAFF	TGTGCCAGCTCGGGTCGGCTGAACACTGAAGCTTTCTTT
14	few	NA	TRBV6-5	TRBJ2-5	CASSYEASLETQYF	TGTGCCAGCAGTTACGAGGCCAGCCTAGAGACCCAGTACTTC
16	NA	NA	TRBV7-9	TRBJ1-2	CASSPRGDPDYYGYTF	TGTGCCAGCAGCCCCCGAGGGGACCCGGACTACTATGGCTACACCTTC
15	few	NA	TRBV11-2	TRBJ2-7	CASSRASTGAHEQYF	TGTGCCAGCAGCCGCGCCTCGACAGGAGCGCACGAGCAGTACTTC
15	few	NA	TRBV7-7	TRBJ2-5	CASSLASPGQETQYF	TGTGCTAGCAGCTTAGCTAGCCCTGGCCAAGAGACCCAGTACTTC
15	few	TRBD1	TRBV7-9	TRBJ2-7	CASSLDTDRVDEQYF	TGTGCCAGCAGCTTGGATACTGACAGGGTAGATGAGCAGTACTTC
15	NA	TRBD2	TRBV12-3/TRBV12-4	TRBJ2-1	CASRLAGEPFGEQFF	TGTGCCAGCAGGTTAGCGGGGGAGCCCTTTGGTGAGCAGTTCTTC
15	NA	NA	TRBV12-3/TRBV12-4	TRBJ2-5	CASNRGDGPQETQYF	TGTGCCAGCAATAGGGGGGACGGTCCACAAGAGACCCAGTACTTC
15	few	NA	TRBV2	TRBJ2-3	CASSEARKGADTQYF	TGTGCCAGCAGTGAAGCGCGCAAAGGGGCAGATACGCAGTATTTT
13	few	NA	TRBV12-5	TRBJ2-7	CASGYGQRDEQYF	TGTGCTAGTGGTTACGGACAGCGCGACGAGCAGTACTTC
13	NA	NA	TRBV10-2	TRBJ1-5	CASSEMGVKPQHF	TGCGCCAGCAGTGAAATGGGGGTTAAGCCCCAGCATTTT
14	NA	NA	TRBV29-1	TRBJ2-6	CSVETSSGANVLTF	TGCAGCGTTGAAACTAGCTCTGGGGCCAACGTCCTGACTTTC
14	once	TRBD2	TRBV7-9	TRBJ2-7	CASSMGLAGLEQYF	TGTGCCAGCAGTATGGGGCTAGCGGGGCTCGAGCAGTACTTC
16	once	TRBD1	TRBV28	TRBJ2-5	CASSLGWTGYEETQYF	TGTGCCAGCAGTTTAGGATGGACAGGGTATGAGGAGACCCAGTACTTC
16	few	TRBD2	TRBV7-2	TRBJ2-3	CASSYPKRGTTDTQYF	TGTGCCAGCAGCTACCCCAAGCGGGGAACAACAGATACGCAGTATTTT
13	NA	NA	TRBV24-1	TRBJ2-1	CATSEIARDEQFF	TGTGCCACCAGTGAAATAGCCCGGGATGAGCAGTTCTTC
18	few	NA	TRBV12-5	TRBJ1-1	CASGLVVPRGKENTEAFF	TGTGCTAGTGGTTTGGTCGTCCCGCGGGGAAAGGAGAACACTGAAGCTTTCTTT
15	NA	TRBD1	TRBV20-1	TRBJ1-2	CSVKGQGPTGYGYTF	TGCAGTGTTAAGGGACAGGGCCCCACGGGATATGGCTACACCTTC
15	NA	NA	TRBV5-1	TRBJ1-6	CASSLGQHGNSPLHF	TGCGCCAGCAGCTTGGGACAGCATGGCAATTCACCCCTCCACTTT
14	NA	NA	TRBV13	TRBJ2-5	CASSYYGQQETQYF	TGTGCCAGCAGTTACTACGGCCAACAAGAGACCCAGTACTTC
15	few	NA	TRBV11-2	TRBJ2-1	CASSLIDRPRGEQFF	TGTGCCAGCAGCTTGATCGACAGGCCTAGGGGGGAGCAGTTCTTC
18	few	NA	TRBV6-1	TRBJ2-7	CASRGSLVLGERSYEQYF	TGTGCCAGCAGGGGCTCTCTGGTGTTGGGAGAAAGATCCTACGAGCAGTACTTC
12	few	NA	TRBV6-5	TRBJ1-1	CASKTGATEAFF	TGTGCCAGCAAGACGGGGGCCACTGAAGCTTTCTTT
13	NA	NA	TRBV29-1	TRBJ2-5	CSVSFGGQETQYF	TGCAGCGTTTCGTTCGGGGGCCAAGAGACCCAGTACTTC
14	few	NA	TRBV6-5	TRBJ2-5	CASSQDSSRETQYF	TGTGCCAGCAGTCAGGACAGCTCGCGGGAGACCCAGTACTTC
17	few	NA	TRBV4-1	TRBJ2-5	CASSQDAGPKRGETQYF	TGCGCCAGCAGCCAAGACGCCGGGCCAAAGAGAGGGGAGACCCAGTACTTC